Detailed here is one T cell receptor beta chain. The data belong to a study of shared clonotypes between healthy human individuals. Template for every sorted-subset replicate PCR totaled 200 to 250 ng DNA, some 30,000 T cell genomes. Repertoires were generated with immunoSEQ multiplex PCR, while TCRdb's copy carries only in-frame clones and drops some. The table has roughly 2 million clones, over 85% seen once. Naive CD8 isolation took CD45RO-negative cells positively selected for CCR7 and excluded terminally differentiated effector memory CD45RA+ cells. Germline V gene lookup returns CDR1 LNHDA and CDR2 SQIVND (reference sequence). This CDR3 has 16 amino acids. The V and J ends lost 5 bases and 2 bases, in that order; junction bases with no gene match: 10.

This receptor was identified in a man between 18 and 35 years old in good health. The chain links TRBV19 to TRBJ2-3, with TRBD2 matching over 7 bases. The source material was naive CD8+ T cells sorted from blood. The CDR3 region is CASSGANSGFTDTQYF. The CDR3, as DNA: TGTGCCAGTAGTGGGGCAAATAGCGGGTTCACAGATACGCAGTATTTT. Based on the CDR3 plus reference TRBV19 and TRBJ2-3, the full variable domain is DGGITQSPKYLFRKEGQNVTLSCEQNLNHDAMYWYRQDPGQGLRLIYYSQIVNDFQKGDIAEGYSVSREKKESFPLTVTSAQKNPTAFYLCASSGANSGFTDTQYFGPGTRLTVL.